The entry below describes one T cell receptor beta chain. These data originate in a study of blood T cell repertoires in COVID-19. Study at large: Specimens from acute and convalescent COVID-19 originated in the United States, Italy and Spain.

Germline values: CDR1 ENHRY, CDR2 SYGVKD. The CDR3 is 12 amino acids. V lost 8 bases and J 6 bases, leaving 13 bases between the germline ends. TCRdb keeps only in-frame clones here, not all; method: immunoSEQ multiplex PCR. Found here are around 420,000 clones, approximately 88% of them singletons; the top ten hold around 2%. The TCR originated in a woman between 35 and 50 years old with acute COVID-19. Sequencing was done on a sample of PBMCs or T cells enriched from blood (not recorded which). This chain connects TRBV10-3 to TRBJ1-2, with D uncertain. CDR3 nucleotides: TGTGCCATCCTGGCGGGTCCTCATGGCTACACCTTC. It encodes CAILAGPHGYTF.